The 26 T cell receptor beta chains presented below share a single source sample, sequenced in a study of control samples from healthy donors and cancer patients. Measured with immunoSEQ multiplex PCR; TCRdb has only the in-frame clones, and not every one. The sample contains 150,000 to 200,000 clones, roughly 92% of which appear only once. The sample taken for sequencing was blood. The source is a young woman in good health.

The chain recombines TRBV6-5 with TRBJ1-4; 7 bases are a match to TRBD1. The CDR3 covers 16 residues. CDR1 is MNHEY, CDR2 SVGAGI, per germline. J was trimmed by 8 bases and V by 4 bases; bases with no gene match: 13. The CDR3 DNA reads as TGTGCCAGCAGTTGGAACCATGACAGGGAAGGGGAAAAACTGTTTTTT. Residues: CASSWNHDREGEKLFF.

This sequence joins TRBV18 and TRBJ1-1, with 7 bases identical to TRBD1. The CDR3 has 15 residues. Germline V CDR1 and CDR2: KGHSH, LQKENI. With 4 bases clipped from V and 0 bases from J, the junction kept 5 bases outside the gene matches. CDR3 loop: CASSLSGQLNTEAFF. CDR3 DNA sequence: TGTGCCAGCTCACTTTCGGGACAGTTGAACACTGAAGCTTTCTTT.

The chain has TRBV27 and TRBJ2-3; either TRBD1 or TRBD2 may supply D (6 bases each). The length of the CDR3 is 14 residues. In germline, CDR1 is MNHEY, CDR2 SMNVEV (reference sequence). The V end lost 2 bases, the J end lost 4 bases, and 10 bases lay between the germline ends. The CDR3 spells CASSLTGAPDTQYF. CDR3 DNA sequence: TGTGCCAGCAGTTTAACGGGGGCCCCAGATACGCAGTATTTT.

The gene calls are TRBV30 and TRBJ2-2; D is ambiguous. Germline CDR1 GTSNPN, CDR2 SVGIG (reference sequence). The CDR3 has 15 residues. Trimming stripped 0 bases from V and 7 bases from J, with 15 bases between. The CDR3 loop is CAWSVQPGEVGELFF. The DNA for the CDR3 is TGTGCCTGGAGTGTACAGCCCGGAGAGGTCGGGGAGCTGTTTTTT.

On this clone: The junction does not match germline at one end; this may be a read error. The chain joins TRBV3-1 (or the pseudogene TRBV3-2) to TRBJ2-2; 8 bases line up with TRBD2. Germline-derived CDR1 and CDR2 are LGHDT and YNNKEL (reference sequence). The CDR3 length is 16 residues. The CDR3, as DNA: TGTGCCCGCAGCCGCCGGGGGGGGTCGAACCCCGGGGAGCTGTTTTTT. Protein sequence: CARSRRGGSNPGELFF.

The chain employs TRBV5-1 and TRBJ1-2; 7 bases align to TRBD1. Trimming took 4 bases from V and 4 from J; bases not matched to a gene: 10. Germline CDR1 and CDR2: SGHRS and YFSETQ. There are 15 residues in the CDR3. The CDR3 reads CASSKTGDSRYGYTF. The CDR3 DNA is TGCGCCAGCAGCAAAACAGGGGATTCTCGCTATGGCTACACCTTC.

The rearrangement joins TRBV5-6 to TRBJ2-1; possible D gene TRBD1, 6 bases. Germline V gene sequence: CDR1 SGHDT, CDR2 YYEEEE. This CDR3 spans 16 amino acids. V lost 4 bases and J 0 bases, leaving 14 bases between the germline ends. Here the CDR3 reads CASSQKLQGSYNEQFF. The CDR3 region has the DNA TGTGCCAGCAGCCAAAAGTTACAGGGCTCCTACAATGAGCAGTTCTTC.

The chain joins TRBV19 to TRBJ2-5; 8 bases align to TRBD2. J was trimmed by 4 bases and V by 5 bases; bases with no gene match: 6. Germline CDR1 reads LNHDA; CDR2 reads SQIVND (reference sequence). The CDR3 has 14 amino acids. The CDR3 nucleotides are TGTGCCAGTAGTGTCAGCGGGAGAGGAGAGACCCAGTACTTC. Its translation is CASSVSGRGETQYF.

The rearrangement joins TRBV10-3 to TRBJ2-7; TRBD1 might be the D (6 bases). Trimming pared 10 bases from V and 0 bases from J, leaving 10 bases between. CDR1 and CDR2 from the germline V gene are ENHRY and SYGVKD. CDR3 length: 12 amino acids. The CDR3 DNA follows: TGTGCCAACCAGGGGACCTCCTACGAGCAGTACTTC. This translates into CANQGTSYEQYF.

This chain joins TRBV29-1 and TRBJ1-1; the D is unclear. From germline, CDR1 is SQVTM and CDR2 ANQGSEA. This CDR3 is 13 amino acids long. V lost 5 bases to trimming and J lost 2 bases, with 12 bases between them. The CDR3 spells CSVRPVGNTEAFF. As DNA, the CDR3 is TGCAGCGTTCGACCGGTCGGCAACACTGAAGCTTTCTTT.

The DNA for the CDR3 is TGTGCCAGCAGCTTAGATAGCGGGAGGAGCGAGCAGTACTTC. Protein product: CASSLDSGRSEQYF. The V and J genes are TRBV7-2 and TRBJ2-7, with 10 bases lining up with TRBD2. J gave up 6 bases and V 1 base, and 3 bases lay outside the gene matches. The V gene's germline CDR1 is SGHTA and CDR2 FQGNSA. CDR3 size: 14 residues.

A single count supports this clone. The V call is TRBV27, the J call TRBJ2-7, with D tentatively TRBD1 or TRBD2 (5 bases each). The CDR3 is 13 residues long. Per germline, CDR1 MNHEY and CDR2 SMNVEV (reference sequence). V shed 3 bases and J shed 3 bases, with 9 bases lying between them. The CDR3 nucleotides are TGTGCCAGCAGTTTGGGGGTGGGCTACGAGCAGTACTTC. Its protein is CASSLGVGYEQYF.

This clone was found once. J is TRBJ2-1 and V is TRBV7-8, with TRBD2 identical over 12 bases. Germline CDR1 reads SGHVS; CDR2 reads FQNEAQ. The CDR3 loop spans 17 amino acids. J gave up 3 bases and V 5 bases, and 8 bases lay outside the gene matches. The CDR3 loop is CASSTRASGRDYNEQFF. CDR3 DNA: TGTGCCAGCAGCACCCGGGCTAGCGGGAGGGACTACAATGAGCAGTTCTTC.

This chain connects TRBV7-9 to TRBJ2-7; TRBD2 matches at 9 bases. After removal of 5 bases from V and 6 bases from J, the junction contained 14 bases not matched to a gene. CDR3 length: 16 amino acids. The germline V gene encodes CDR1 SEHNR and CDR2 FQNEAQ (reference sequence). The CDR3 sequence is CASSPMGSREGGEQYF. The CDR3 DNA is TGTGCCAGCAGCCCGATGGGGTCGCGGGAGGGAGGCGAGCAGTACTTC.

The chain joins TRBV29-1 to TRBJ1-4; D unclear. The germline V and J ends were trimmed by 6 bases and 8 bases, with 13 bases remaining between them. The CDR3 spans 12 residues. The germline CDR1 and CDR2 sequences are SQVTM and ANQGSEA. The CDR3 region is CSVRTGGEKLFF. The CDR3 DNA follows: TGCAGCGTACGGACGGGCGGGGAAAAACTGTTTTTT.

The V call is TRBV30, the J call TRBJ2-4; D is ambiguous. V lost 0 bases, J lost 0 bases, and 6 bases lay in between. The CDR3 sequence is 14 residues long. The V gene's germline CDR1 is GTSNPN and CDR2 SVGIG (reference sequence). CDR3 loop: CAWSVSVAKNIQYF. In DNA form, the CDR3 reads TGTGCCTGGAGTGTCTCCGTAGCCAAAAACATTCAGTACTTC.

The chain has TRBV6-5 and TRBJ2-3, with D perhaps given as TRBD1 or TRBD2 (6 bases each). Germline values: CDR1 MNHEY, CDR2 SVGAGI. This CDR3 comprises 14 residues. Trimming left V 5 bases short and J 6 bases short, with 15 bases between. The CDR3 spells CASSTQGLTDTQYF. CDR3 bases: TGTGCCAGCAGTACACAGGGACTCACGGATACGCAGTATTTT.

This chain connects TRBV12-3 or TRBV12-4 to TRBJ2-7; 10 bases align to TRBD1. CDR3 length: 13 residues. J gave up 6 bases and V 6 bases, and 5 bases lay outside the gene matches. CDR3 in DNA: TGTGCCAGCAGACTGACAGGGGGCGCCGAGCAGTACTTC. Translating gives CASRLTGGAEQYF.

The chain carries TRBV7-2 and TRBJ2-1, with 8 nucleotides matching TRBD2. J was trimmed by 2 bases and V by 3 bases; bases with no gene match: 6. Germline loops: CDR1 SGHTA, CDR2 FQGNSA. The CDR3 loop spans 16 amino acids. The CDR3 region is CASSFPGLGPYNEQFF. The CDR3 DNA reads TGTGCCAGCAGCTTTCCGGGACTAGGCCCCTACAATGAGCAGTTCTTC.

This clone was detected only once. The chain uses TRBV19 and TRBJ2-6; no reliable D call. The CDR3 totals 16 residues. V shed 1 base and J shed 0 bases, with 7 bases lying between them. The germline gives CDR1 LNHDA, CDR2 SQIVND (reference sequence). The CDR3 bases are TGTGCCAGTAGTATAGTCCGGGTCTCTGGGGCCAACGTCCTGACTTTC. It specifies CASSIVRVSGANVLTF.

The chain couples TRBV27 to TRBJ2-7; D might be TRBD1 (5 bases). CDR3 size: 13 residues. With 2 bases removed from V and 4 bases from J, the gap between germline ends came to 9 bases. CDR1 is MNHEY, CDR2 SMNVEV, per germline (reference sequence). This CDR3 reads CASSLADRYEQYF. The CDR3 DNA reads TGTGCCAGCAGTTTAGCTGACAGATACGAGCAGTACTTC.

This clone was observed a handful of times. The chain joins TRBV7-2 to TRBJ2-2, with D perhaps TRBD2 (6 bases). The ends were cut back, 2 bases at V and 2 bases at J, with 9 bases in the middle. The length of the CDR3 is 15 residues. From germline, CDR1 is SGHTA and CDR2 FQGNSA. In DNA form, the CDR3 reads TGTGCCAGCAGCTTAACGCGGGAAAACACCGGGGAGCTGTTTTTT. The encoded protein is CASSLTRENTGELFF. The whole variable domain, filled in from reference TRBV7-2 and TRBJ2-2, reads GAGVSQSPSNKVTEKGKDVELRCDPISGHTALYWYRQSLGQGLEFLIYFQGNSAPDKSGLPSDRFSAERTGGSVSTLTIQRTQQEDSAVYLCASSLTRENTGELFFGEGSRLTVL.

The sample holds one count of this clone. V usage is TRBV7-9 and J usage is TRBJ1-5; TRBD1 is a possible D gene (5 bases). The germline V and J ends were trimmed by 2 bases and 2 bases, with 13 bases remaining between them. This CDR3 has 16 amino acids. Germline CDR1 SEHNR, CDR2 FQNEAQ (reference sequence). The CDR3 nucleotides read TGTGCCAGCAGCTTAACAGGAGAGAGGGGCAATCAGCCCCAGCATTTT. It yields the protein CASSLTGERGNQPQHF.

The chain joins TRBV12-3 or TRBV12-4 to TRBJ1-2, with D unresolved. This CDR3 comprises 13 residues. V was pared by 10 bases and J by 0 bases, with 12 bases between. Written as DNA, the CDR3 is TGTGCCACCCACAGATATCCTAACTATGGCTACACCTTC. Translated: CATHRYPNYGYTF.

The J gene is TRBJ2-1, the V gene TRBV11-2; the D is unclear. CDR1 and CDR2 (germline): SGHAT, FQNNGV. This CDR3 spans 12 amino acids. Trimming removed 0 bases at V and 8 bases at J, with 5 bases between. The CDR3 loop is CASSLEGYEQFF. CDR3 DNA: TGTGCCAGCAGCTTAGAAGGCTATGAGCAGTTCTTC.

The V and J genes are TRBV11-3 and TRBJ1-4; D remains ambiguous. Germline CDR1 is SGHNT and CDR2 is YENEEA. V lost 5 bases and J lost 0, with 10 bases in between. CDR3 size: 15 residues. The DNA of the CDR3 is TGTGCCAGCAGCCCGGACCCGACAACTAATGAAAAACTGTTTTTT. It is translated as CASSPDPTTNEKLFF.